This is a list of T cell receptor beta chains from one sample in a study of cytomegalovirus exposure and HLA in healthy donors. Produced via immunoSEQ multiplex PCR; TCRdb's table is partial and in-frame only. The data contain under 150,000 clones, 84% of them singletons. Sample: PBMCs. The receptor set was obtained from a woman in her 30s in good health and CMV-seronegative. Both conserved end residues are trimmed from each CDR3.

J	V	CDR3
TRBJ1-1	TRBV28	ASSLRSGTASPEAF
TRBJ1-2	TRBV4-1	ASSPGKPKTNGYT
TRBJ1-5	TRBV28	ASSLGTGVGQPQH
TRBJ2-7	TRBV11-2	ASSLGTGKSYEQY
TRBJ1-3	TRBV4-2	ASSQDRDRDRG
TRBJ1-1	TRBV5-5	ASSPRTGLNTEAF
TRBJ1-6	TRBV13	ASSLGQYNSPLH
TRBJ2-7	TRBV5-1	ASSAGPDSSYEQY
TRBJ1-2	TRBV18	ASSTLQGAYGYT
TRBJ2-1	TRBV11-3	ASSLTSGKLNEQF
TRBJ2-3	TRBV9	ASSVVAGGADTQY
TRBJ2-7	TRBV7-6	ASSLVPGNEQY
TRBJ1-2	TRBV2	ASSEQWGQPTGYGYT
TRBJ2-3	TRBV9	ASSAGQGGTDTQY
TRBJ1-2	TRBV9	ASSATTGNYGYT
TRBJ2-1	TRBV19	ASSIVGFSGVSYNEQF
TRBJ2-5	TRBV18	ASSPRDRGTETQY
TRBJ2-1	TRBV7-9	ASSPRDRGDEQF
TRBJ1-3	TRBV4-2	ASSQHTGDGGNTIY
TRBJ2-1	TRBV10-2	ASSELSSEQF
TRBJ1-2	TRBV28	ASSPLRTGASYGYT
TRBJ2-5	TRBV5-1	ASSSRRSAGETQY
TRBJ2-1	TRBV7-6	ASSLATRFNEQF
TRBJ1-2	TRBV18	ASSPGAGYGYT
TRBJ2-5	TRBV9	ASSVTGFPQETQY
TRBJ1-1	TRBV5-4	ASSFEGARGTEAF
TRBJ1-1	TRBV6-5	ASRGLGSGTGAF
TRBJ2-3	TRBV2	ASIFFTAGLTDTQY
TRBJ1-2	TRBV20-1	SARRSLGYT
TRBJ2-7	TRBV7-9	ASSSGQGTYEQY
TRBJ2-5	TRBV6-1	ASEDRALRETQY
TRBJ2-2	TRBV6-1	ASSEVRTGELF
TRBJ2-2	TRBV9	ASSVYPLAGKTGELF
TRBJ2-3	TRBV27	ASSLGLAGGWDTQY
TRBJ1-6	TRBV2	ASREDRVPSPLH
TRBJ1-2	TRBV5-6	ASSLEGVGYT
TRBJ2-2	TRBV11-3	ASSSSSTGELF
TRBJ1-2	TRBV16	ASSQMRSRIVGYT
TRBJ2-7	TRBV7-6	ASSSGQAFAYEQY